What follows are 22 T cell receptor beta chains derived from one specimen sequenced in a study of tumor-infiltrating lymphocytes in localized non-small cell lung cancer. The data were produced by immunoSEQ multiplex PCR, yet TCRdb's version contains in-frame clones alone and is incomplete. The sample consists of about 24,000 clones, around 62% of them appearing once. The sequenced sample was lung tumor tissue. The origin of the receptors is a human donor with non-small cell lung cancer.

This clone occurred once. This chain connects TRBV11-2 to TRBJ2-7, with 11 nucleotides matching TRBD2. V was pared by 2 bases and J by 5 bases, with 8 bases of the junction left unmatched. The CDR3 runs 16 residues. Germline V gene sequence: CDR1 SGHAT, CDR2 FQNNGV. CDR3 sequence: CASSLLAGGGLDEQYF. The CDR3 DNA reads as TGTGCCAGCAGCTTACTAGCGGGAGGTGGGTTAGACGAGCAGTACTTC.

This clone was recorded a few times. This sequence joins TRBV18 and TRBJ2-1, with D possibly TRBD1 on 6 matching bases. Deletions cut 3 bases from V and 8 bases from J, with 14 bases between. The CDR3 sequence is 14 residues long. The germline CDR1 and CDR2 sequences are KGHSH and LQKENI. As DNA, the CDR3 is TGTGCCAGCTCACCCCAGGGGTTTGGCGATGAGCAGTTCTTC. Residues: CASSPQGFGDEQFF.

The chain combines TRBV28 with TRBJ2-5, with 8 bases aligning to TRBD1. Per germline, CDR1 MDHEN and CDR2 SYDVKM. Trimming cost V 4 bases and J 2 bases; bases outside gene matches: 6. The CDR3 consists of 15 residues. The CDR3 bases are TGTGCCAGCAGTTGGCCTGACAGGGGTCAAGAGACCCAGTACTTC. Translated, it gives CASSWPDRGQETQYF. Full variable domain (rest looked up from reference TRBV28 and TRBJ2-5): DVKVTQSSRYLVKRTGEKVFLECVQDMDHENMFWYRQDPGLGLRLIYFSYDVKMKEKGDIPEGYSVSREKKERFSLILESASTNQTSMYLCASSWPDRGQETQYFGPGTRLLVL.

The chain recombines TRBV29-1 with TRBJ2-4; weak D call: TRBD2 (6 bases). CDR3 size: 12 residues. V lost 3 bases, J lost 10 bases, and 13 bases lay in between. Germline CDR1 reads SQVTM; CDR2 reads ANQGSEA. The DNA of the CDR3 is TGCAGCGTTGATTCACCGGGAGTGATTCAGTACTTC. This codes for CSVDSPGVIQYF. Looking up the rest from reference TRBV29-1 and TRBJ2-4 gives the full variable domain: SAVISQKPSRDICQRGTSLTIQCQVDSQVTMMFWYRQQPGQSLTLIATANQGSEATYESGFVIDKFPISRPNLTFSTLTVSNMSPEDSSIYLCSVDSPGVIQYFGAGTRLSVL.

The rearrangement joins TRBV7-9 to TRBJ1-1; a possible D gene is TRBD1 (5 bases). The V gene lost 5 bases and the J gene lost 3 bases, with 16 bases spanning the gap. Germline V CDR1 and CDR2: SEHNR, FQNEAQ (reference sequence). The CDR3 sequence is 15 residues long. The CDR3 DNA reads TGTGCCAGCAGCATACGAAAGACAGTTGACACTGAAGCTTTCTTT. This sequence encodes CASSIRKTVDTEAFF.

This chain connects TRBV6-6 to TRBJ2-3; TRBD2 is a possible D gene (5 bases). The CDR3 runs 16 residues. With 4 bases removed from V and 3 bases from J, the gap between germline ends came to 17 bases. In germline, CDR1 is MNHNY, CDR2 SVGAGI (reference sequence). CDR3 amino acids: CASSLRPKEGTDTQYF. CDR3 nucleotide sequence: TGTGCCAGCAGTTTAAGACCGAAAGAGGGAACAGATACGCAGTATTTT.

V gene TRBV5-1 combines with J gene TRBJ2-5; D uncertain. The CDR3 is 15 amino acids. V was shortened by 0 bases and J by 4 bases, with 13 bases between the two germline ends. CDR1 and CDR2 from the germline V gene are SGHRS and YFSETQ. This CDR3 reads CASSLGLGLGETQYF. The CDR3 coding sequence is TGCGCCAGCAGCTTGGGACTCGGTTTGGGAGAGACCCAGTACTTC. Variable domain in full (rest from reference TRBV5-1 and TRBJ2-5): KAGVTQTPRYLIKTRGQQVTLSCSPISGHRSVSWYQQTPGQGLQFLFEYFSETQRNKGNFPGRFSGRQFSNSRSEMNVSTLELGDSALYLCASSLGLGLGETQYFGPGTRLLVL.

The rearrangement links TRBV5-1 to TRBJ2-6; D ambiguous. This CDR3 region has 15 residues. Between the trimmed V and J ends, which lost 2 bases and 1 base, there was a span of 7 bases. Germline lookup yields CDR1 SGHRS and CDR2 YFSETQ. The CDR3 protein is CASSFDNSGANVLTF. CDR3 DNA sequence: TGCGCCAGCAGCTTCGACAATTCTGGGGCCAACGTCCTGACTTTC.

This clone came up a few times. The chain has TRBV18 and TRBJ1-1; weak D call: TRBD1 (6 bases). This CDR3 region has 13 residues. Germline CDR1 reads KGHSH; CDR2 reads LQKENI. V lost 1 base to trimming and J lost 8 bases, with 11 bases between them. CDR3 in amino acids: CASSPLLDSEAFF. For the CDR3, the DNA is TGTGCCAGCTCACCACTTTTGGACAGCGAAGCTTTCTTT.

This clone was recorded once. CDR3 DNA: TGTGCCAGCAGTGGGGAGCCGGATACGCAGTATTTT. This translates into CASSGEPDTQYF. The chain links TRBV2 to TRBJ2-3; weak D call: TRBD2 (5 bases). The germline V gene encodes CDR1 SNHLY and CDR2 FYNNEI. V was cut by 4 bases and J by 6 bases, with 8 bases left in between. The CDR3 is made up of 12 amino acids. The variable domain in full, completed from reference TRBV2 and TRBJ2-3, reads EPEVTQTPSHQVTQMGQEVILRCVPISNHLYFYWYRQILGQKVEFLVSFYNNEISEKSEIFDDQFSVERPDGSNFTLKIRSTKLEDSAMYFCASSGEPDTQYFGPGTRLTVL.

This clone came up a few times. The V gene is TRBV4-1, the J gene TRBJ1-4; a possible D gene is TRBD1 (5 bases). The V gene's germline CDR1 is MGHRA and CDR2 YSYEKL. V was shortened by 4 bases and J by 8 bases, with 23 bases between the two germline ends. The CDR3 totals 17 residues. The chain's CDR3 is CASSPKTMTDSFEKLFF. The CDR3 DNA is TGCGCCAGCAGCCCGAAGACAATGACAGACTCGTTCGAAAAACTGTTTTTT.

The CDR3 protein is CASSQTRVSRGYTF. The CDR3 DNA reads TGTGCCAGTAGTCAAACCAGGGTGTCACGGGGCTACACCTTC. This chain uses TRBV19 with TRBJ1-2; D may be TRBD1 (5 bases). Looked up from germline, CDR1 is LNHDA and CDR2 is SQIVND (reference sequence). With 5 bases removed from V and 8 bases from J, the gap between germline ends came to 18 bases. This CDR3 is 14 amino acids long.

Relative to its sample, this clone is medium-sized. The chain links TRBV28 to TRBJ1-2; D remains ambiguous. CDR3 length: 11 residues. CDR1 is MDHEN and CDR2 is SYDVKM in the germline V gene. V dropped 5 bases and J dropped 8 bases, with 9 bases sitting between them. The CDR3 DNA reads as TGTGCCAGCAGTGCCCCCTTAGGCTACACCTTC. Its translation: CASSAPLGYTF.

The chain uses TRBV15 and TRBJ2-5; D ambiguous. Looked up from germline, CDR1 is LNHNV and CDR2 is YYDKDF (reference sequence). This CDR3 contains 12 residues. With 0 bases removed from V and 7 bases from J, the gap between germline ends came to 6 bases. CDR3 sequence (DNA): TGTGCCACCAGCAGAGATATCGGGACCCAGTACTTC. Translating it yields CATSRDIGTQYF.

The chain is built from TRBV30 and TRBJ1-5; D is uncertain. Germline CDR1 GTSNPN, CDR2 SVGIG (reference sequence). The CDR3 consists of 19 residues. V was clipped by 6 bases and J by 0 bases, with 27 bases between them. The CDR3 sequence: CACRPPRSEQRTSNQPQHF. In DNA form, the CDR3 reads TGTGCCTGCAGACCCCCCCGGAGTGAACAGAGGACTAGCAATCAGCCCCAGCATTTT. The full variable domain, rest sourced from reference TRBV30 and TRBJ1-5, is SQTIHQWPATLVQPVGSPLSLECTVEGTSNPNLYWYRQAAGRGLQLLFYSVGIGQISSEVPQNLSASRPQDRQFILSSKKLLLSDSGFYLCACRPPRSEQRTSNQPQHFGDGTRLSIL.

This sequence joins TRBV6-1 and TRBJ2-3, with TRBD2 as a possible D gene (5 bases). The germline V gene has CDR1 MNHNS and CDR2 SASEGT. V shed 6 bases and J shed 3 bases, with 10 bases lying between them. The CDR3 runs to 13 residues. Here the CDR3 DNA reads TGTGCCAGCAGGGATACGGGGACAGATACGCAGTATTTT. Protein sequence: CASRDTGTDTQYF.

The gene calls are TRBV19 and TRBJ2-7; TRBD1 agrees at 10 bases. This CDR3 region has 15 residues. CDR1 and CDR2 (germline): LNHDA, SQIVND (reference sequence). After removal of 6 bases from V and 3 bases from J, the junction contained 8 bases not matched to a gene. The DNA for the CDR3 is TGTGCCAGTAGCCCCGGACAGGGGGGACGCTACGAGCAGTACTTC. Amino acid sequence: CASSPGQGGRYEQYF.

This rearrangement joins TRBV5-1 to TRBJ2-1, with D perhaps TRBD1 (6 bases). Trimming pared 4 bases from V and 2 bases from J, leaving 16 bases between. Germline assignment: CDR1 SGHRS and CDR2 YFSETQ. The CDR3 contains 16 residues. The DNA of the CDR3 is TGCGCCAGCAGCGCTTACCGAGGGGACACCTACAATGAGCAGTTCTTC. Its translation is CASSAYRGDTYNEQFF.

V is TRBV5-5 and J is TRBJ1-2; no clear D. Trimming cost V 5 bases and J 2 bases, with 16 bases left between them. This CDR3 spans 15 amino acids. Germline CDR1 reads SGHKS; CDR2 reads YYEKEE (reference sequence). The CDR3 sequence: CASSESVAQNYGYTF. The CDR3 DNA follows: TGTGCCAGCAGTGAGAGTGTGGCACAAAACTATGGCTACACCTTC.

In this sample, this clone turned up a few times. This sequence joins TRBV10-3 and TRBJ1-2; possible D gene TRBD1, 6 bases. Germline CDR1 ENHRY, CDR2 SYGVKD. Trimming pared 6 bases from V and 3 bases from J, leaving 8 bases between. This CDR3 contains 12 residues. The CDR3, as DNA: TGTGCCATCAGACAGGGAGACTATGGCTACACCTTC. It codes for CAIRQGDYGYTF.

The chain links TRBV7-2 to TRBJ1-5; TRBD1 agrees at 9 bases. Per the germline V gene, CDR1 is SGHTA and CDR2 is FQGNSA. The CDR3 spans 13 residues. J lost 5 bases, V lost 5 bases, and 1 base had no gene match. CDR3 protein: CASSRDRDQPQHF. Written as DNA, the CDR3 is TGTGCCAGCAGCCGGGACAGGGATCAGCCCCAGCATTTT.

The chain joins TRBV11-2 to TRBJ1-3; unclear D gene. Looked up from germline, CDR1 is SGHAT and CDR2 is FQNNGV. The CDR3 has 16 residues. V lost 0 bases and J 0 bases, leaving 9 bases between the germline ends. The CDR3 loop is CASSLERIYSGNTIYF. The CDR3 DNA follows: TGTGCCAGCAGCTTAGAGAGGATCTACTCTGGAAACACCATATATTTT.